Below, one TCR beta chain is given with its context. Its specific antigen is unknown. The input lacks base qualities; no much larger clone sits a single base away. The data stem from a study of blood T cell repertoires in COVID-19 (dated by TCRdb to the early 2020s). The study in broad terms: The collaborator samples originated in the United States, Italy and Spain and spanned the acute and convalescent phases of COVID-19. Nearly every sample came with metadata listing a de-identified subject ID, COVID-19 status, age in years and sex. The material from the prospective study consisted of cDNA or gDNA derived from T cells, B-cell-depleted T cells, or PBMCs. The repertoires were released in a freely available public database intended as a resource for research on the immune response to SARS-CoV-2. HLA class I and class II types, where available, came from metadata supplied by the sample provider rather than from assay-based typing. Subjects who had been exposed to COVID-19, were actively infected with it, or had recovered from it provided the deeply sampled blood TCRbeta repertoires that made up the dataset. Samples were obtained from the ongoing ImmuneRACE study (first 160 participants) and from 950 to 1,500 subjects provided by 6 global collaborators.

TCRbeta CDR3 regions were amplified from genomic DNA using the immunoSEQ Assay, a bias-controlled multiplex PCR. The authors' analysis ran thus. Within the assay, amplification of reference gene primers was used to estimate how many nucleated cells each sample contained. To quantify the absolute abundance of each unique TCRbeta CDR3 rearrangement, sequence reads were collapsed and filtered. Productive Simpson clonality was computed per sample as the square root of Simpson's diversity index over productive rearrangements. Held by TCRdb, this immuneACCESS table contains in-frame sequences only and omits some clones. Under half of the omission traces to an unresolved V gene where checked; the cause of the rest is unknown. V, J and clone size reflect that table, while D and trimming were determined from the DNA. The sample table lists roughly 250,000 clones, about nine tenths of them with a count of one. The ten largest clones take up roughly 6% of the sample.

V has 4 bases trimmed and J has 6 bases trimmed; junction bases matching no gene number 7. Reading the germline V gene gives CDR1 MNHEY and CDR2 SVGEGT. The cysteine opens and the phenylalanine closes a CDR3 of 15 amino acids. The read is trimmed to its CDR3 DNA, 45 bases read in frame from base 1. What the research found in general, with its limitations: Clinical and demographic metadata were provided uncurated, with the amount varying by source and participant.

Participants in the prospective study were aged roughly 18 to 100 years, lived in approximately 26 United States geographic areas, and enrolled through a virtual design. In the prospective study, cohorts were assigned on the basis of participant-reported clinical history obtained from a screening survey and a study questionnaire. Each participant in the prospective study had whole blood, serum and a nasopharyngeal or oropharyngeal swab collected by mobile phlebotomists. Prospective study participants could optionally give additional blood draws and questionnaires over an approximately two-month period. Blood samples from the prospective study were shipped frozen or at room temperature prior to DNA extraction.

This TCR derives from a woman in her 30s with acute COVID-19. Sequenced material: PBMCs or T cells enriched from blood (not recorded which). The chain is encoded by TRBV6-2 or TRBV6-3 joined to TRBJ2-3; TRBD2 agrees with 10 junctional bases. The CDR3 protein: CASSSPAGGPDTQYF. The base sequence is TGTGCCAGCAGTTCGCCAGCGGGAGGGCCTGATACGCAGTATTTT.